Shown below are 5 T cell receptor beta chains from a single sample sequenced in a study of PD-1 blockade in classical Hodgkin lymphoma. Described time point: cycle 4 day 1 (C4D1), after more than 5 weeks of nivolumab. Every patient was affected by relapse after autologous stem cell transplantation, while exposure to brentuximab vedotin was not uniform. Sequencing used immunoSEQ multiplex PCR; TCRdb keeps in-frame clones, though not all of them. The sample has around 19,000 clones, around 80% seen once. Here the sequenced sample was peripheral blood mononuclear cells (PBMCs), taken before the fourth cycle of nivolumab. The receptors originated from a human donor with classical Hodgkin lymphoma.

J is TRBJ1-1 and V is TRBV7-3; tentatively, D is TRBD1 (5 bases). V was clipped by 8 bases and J by 1 base, with 5 bases between them. This CDR3 has 11 residues. Germline CDR1 SGHTA, CDR2 FQGTGA. CDR3 DNA: TGTGCCAGCGGGGGGAACACTGAAGCTTTCTTT. Its protein is CASGGNTEAFF. The full variable domain, rest sourced from reference TRBV7-3 and TRBJ1-1, is GAGVSQTPSNKVTEKGKYVELRCDPISGHTALYWYRQSLGQGPEFLIYFQGTGAADDSGLPNDRFFAVRPEGSVSTLKIQRTERGDSAVYLCASGGNTEAFFGQGTRLTVV.

This chain uses TRBV5-8 with TRBJ2-3; 9 positions match TRBD2. CDR1 SGHTS and CDR2 YDEGEE come from the germline V gene. The CDR3 covers 15 residues. Trimming cost V 0 bases and J 5 bases; bases outside gene matches: 4. In DNA, the CDR3 is TGTGCCAGCAGCTTGGGACAACTAGCGGGAGATACGCAGTATTTT. Its protein product is CASSLGQLAGDTQYF.

Turning to this clone: One end of the junction varies from germline; a read error may be responsible. This chain connects TRBV4-2 to TRBJ1-1, with D uncertain. CDR1 and CDR2 (germline): LGHNA, YNFKEQ. The CDR3 totals 14 residues. CDR3 sequence: CASSQAGMNTEAFF. The CDR3 DNA reads TGTGCCAGCAGCCAAGCGGGGATGAATACTGAAGCTTTCTTT.

This clone was picked up a small number of times. J is TRBJ1-6 and V is TRBV4-1, with TRBD1 identical over 8 bases. Germline loops: CDR1 MGHRA, CDR2 YSYEKL. This CDR3 spans 17 amino acids. Unmatched junction bases numbered 14, after V lost 0 bases and J lost 13 bases. CDR3 region: CASSQDTGGGLGVPLHF. The CDR3 coding sequence is TGCGCCAGCAGCCAAGATACAGGGGGAGGCCTTGGTGTTCCCCTCCACTTT.

This chain connects TRBV5-5 to TRBJ1-1; D is uncertain. CDR3 size: 14 residues. Trimming took off 1 base at V and 0 bases at J, with 7 bases between the two ends. Germline CDR1 SGHKS, CDR2 YYEKEE (reference sequence). The CDR3 nucleotides are TGTGCCAGCAGCTTGAGATTAATGAACACTGAAGCTTTCTTT. Protein product: CASSLRLMNTEAFF.